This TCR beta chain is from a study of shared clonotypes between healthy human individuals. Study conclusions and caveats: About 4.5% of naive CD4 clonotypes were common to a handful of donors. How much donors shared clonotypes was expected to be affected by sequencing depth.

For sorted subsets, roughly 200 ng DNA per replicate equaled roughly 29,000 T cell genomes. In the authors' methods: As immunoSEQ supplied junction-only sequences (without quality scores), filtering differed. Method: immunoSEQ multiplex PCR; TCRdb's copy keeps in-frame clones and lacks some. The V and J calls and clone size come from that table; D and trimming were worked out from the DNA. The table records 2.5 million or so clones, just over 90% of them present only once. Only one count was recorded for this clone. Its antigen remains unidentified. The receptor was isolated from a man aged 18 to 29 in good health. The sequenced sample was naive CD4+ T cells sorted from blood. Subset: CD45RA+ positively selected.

The CDR3 coding sequence is TGTGCCAGACCCAGGGAGGGGACCTATTCACCCCTCCACTTT. This encodes CARPREGTYSPLHF. The chain carries TRBV19 and TRBJ1-6; the D gene is possibly TRBD1 (5 bases). V lost 9 bases to trimming and J lost 8 bases, with 17 bases between them. The CDR3 sequence is 14 residues long. The germline gives CDR1 LNHDA, CDR2 SQIVND (reference sequence).